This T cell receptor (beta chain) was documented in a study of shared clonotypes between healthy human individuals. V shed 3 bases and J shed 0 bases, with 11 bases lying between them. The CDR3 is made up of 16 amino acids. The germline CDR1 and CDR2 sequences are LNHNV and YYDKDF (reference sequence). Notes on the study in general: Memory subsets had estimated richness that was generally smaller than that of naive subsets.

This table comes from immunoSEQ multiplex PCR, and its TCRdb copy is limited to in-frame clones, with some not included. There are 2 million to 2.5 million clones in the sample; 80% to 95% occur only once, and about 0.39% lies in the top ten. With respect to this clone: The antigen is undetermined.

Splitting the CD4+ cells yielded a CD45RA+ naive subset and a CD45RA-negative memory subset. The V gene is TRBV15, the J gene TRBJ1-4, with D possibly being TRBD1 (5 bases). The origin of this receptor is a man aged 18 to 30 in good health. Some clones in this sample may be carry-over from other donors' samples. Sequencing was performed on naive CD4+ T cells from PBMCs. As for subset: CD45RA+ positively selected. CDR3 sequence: CATSRGRTTTNEKLFF. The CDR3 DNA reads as TGTGCCACCAGCAGGGGACGGACAACAACTAATGAAAAACTGTTTTTT.